These 2 T cell receptor beta chains share one sample of origin, sequenced in a study of T cell clonality in common variable immunodeficiency. General study points: In common variable immunodeficiency, TCR beta chains reportedly carried fewer deletions and N-nucleotide insertions.

Assay: immunoSEQ multiplex PCR; the TCRdb copy retains only in-frame clones and omits some. The sample was found to contain over 30,000 clones, and every one recurs. Antigens of these TCRs are unknown. Sequenced material: peripheral blood mononuclear cells. These receptors all come from a human donor with common variable immunodeficiency.

This clone was picked up many times. The CDR3 loop is CASSKGLAGATDTQYF. The DNA read from the CDR3 is TGTGCCAGCAGTAAAGGACTAGCGGGGGCCACAGATACG. The V gene is TRBV6-1, the J gene TRBJ2-3; 13 bases align to TRBD2. The sequenced fragment ends 3 residues before the CDR3 boundary, so the rest is inferred from the germline J gene. With V trimmed by 5 bases and J by 2 bases, 4 bases remained unmatched. Germline loops: CDR1 MNHNS, CDR2 SASEGT. The CDR3 consists of 16 residues.

This clone came up a few times. The read gets to within 3 residues of the CDR3 end, and the germline J gene fills in the rest. Different DNA sequences within this sample yield the same CDR3. This chain links TRBV7-2 with TRBJ2-7; no firm D call. The CDR3 runs to 11 residues. The germline V gene has CDR1 SGHTA and CDR2 FQGNSA. V lost 5 bases and J 4 bases, leaving 6 bases between the germline ends. The sequenced CDR3 bases are TGTGCCAGCAGCCCAGCGTACGAG. This sequence encodes CASSPAYE. The complete CDR3 reads CASSPAYEQYF. Full variable domain (rest looked up from reference TRBV7-2 and TRBJ2-7): GAGVSQSPSNKVTEKGKDVELRCDPISGHTALYWYRQSLGQGLEFLIYFQGNSAPDKSGLPSDRFSAERTGGSVSTLTIQRTQQEDSAVYLCASSPAYEQYFGPGTRLTVT.